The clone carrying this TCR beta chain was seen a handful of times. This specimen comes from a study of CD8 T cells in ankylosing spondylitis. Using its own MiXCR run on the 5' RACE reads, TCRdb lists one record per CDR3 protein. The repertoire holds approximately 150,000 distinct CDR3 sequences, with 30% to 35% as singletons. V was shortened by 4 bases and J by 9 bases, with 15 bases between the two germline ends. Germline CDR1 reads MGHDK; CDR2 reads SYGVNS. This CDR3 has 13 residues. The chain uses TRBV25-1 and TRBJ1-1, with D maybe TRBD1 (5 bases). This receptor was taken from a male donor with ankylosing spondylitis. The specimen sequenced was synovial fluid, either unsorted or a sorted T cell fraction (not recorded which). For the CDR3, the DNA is TGTGCCAGCAGTGGGGTGGGGACGGCGAAAGCTTTCTTT. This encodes CASSGVGTAKAFF.